Below are 24 T cell receptor beta chains sequenced from a single sample in a study of T cells after yellow fever vaccination. TCRdb independently ran MiXCR on the 5' RACE reads; one entry per CDR3 protein. The sample carries a few hundred thousand distinct CDR3 sequences, around 4.9% recorded once. Sample: CD4+ T cells sorted from PBMCs, taken on the day of the yellow fever booster vaccination. All receptors come from a young man who received the YFV17D yellow fever vaccine.

The gene calls are TRBV9 and TRBJ2-1, with 8 bases aligning to TRBD2. Germline V gene data show CDR1 as SGDLS and CDR2 as YYNGEE. The CDR3 spans 15 residues. V was clipped by 1 base and J by 6 bases; unmatched bases: 6. This chain's CDR3 is CASSVRSGGFNEQFF. DNA of the CDR3: TGTGCCAGCAGCGTAAGGAGCGGGGGTTTCAATGAGCAGTTCTTC.

This chain connects TRBV7-2 to TRBJ2-5; D perhaps matches TRBD2 (5 bases). The CDR3 spans 15 residues. Germline CDR1 is SGHTA and CDR2 is FQGNSA. V was cut by 8 bases and J by 4 bases, with 20 bases left in between. Written as DNA, the CDR3 is TGTGCCAGCGGGCAGGCTGGTGGAGGCGGAGAGACCCAGTACTTC. It translates to CASGQAGGGGETQYF. The full variable domain, rest sourced from reference TRBV7-2 and TRBJ2-5, is GAGVSQSPSNKVTEKGKDVELRCDPISGHTALYWYRQSLGQGLEFLIYFQGNSAPDKSGLPSDRFSAERTGGSVSTLTIQRTQQEDSAVYLCASGQAGGGGETQYFGPGTRLLVL.

The rearrangement uses TRBV12-3 or TRBV12-4 and TRBJ1-2, with D unclear. The germline V and J ends were trimmed by 3 bases and 10 bases, with 12 bases remaining between them. CDR3 length: 12 amino acids. The CDR3 here is CASSFRVPPYTF. CDR3 bases: TGTGCCAGCAGTTTCAGAGTACCCCCCTACACCTTC.

This clonotype was picked up many times. The rearrangement links TRBV10-3 to TRBJ2-3, with 12 positions matching TRBD2. CDR3 size: 15 residues. Germline lookup yields CDR1 ENHRY and CDR2 SYGVKD. With 3 bases clipped from V and 5 bases from J, the junction kept 3 bases outside the gene matches. DNA of the CDR3: TGTGCCATCAGTGACCCGACTAGCGGGGGAGATACGCAGTATTTT. This translates into CAISDPTSGGDTQYF.

There are a few counts of this clonotype. This rearrangement joins TRBV5-1 to TRBJ1-1; D gene ambiguous. CDR3 length: 14 amino acids. V dropped 4 bases and J dropped 1 base, with 11 bases sitting between them. Germline V CDR1 and CDR2: SGHRS, YFSETQ. The CDR3 DNA is TGCGCCAGCAGCCCCCAGAGTGGGAACACTGAAGCTTTCTTT. This translates into CASSPQSGNTEAFF.

The J gene is TRBJ2-4, the V gene TRBV6-5; no firm D call. From germline, CDR1 is MNHEY and CDR2 SVGAGI. V was cut by 0 bases and J by 0 bases, with 9 bases left in between. The CDR3 covers 16 residues. The CDR3 DNA follows: TGTGCCAGCAGTTACTCGCTCGGTCTAGCCAAAAACATTCAGTACTTC. It is translated as CASSYSLGLAKNIQYF.

This clonotype showed up many times. The V and J genes are TRBV7-9 and TRBJ1-1; no firm D call. Germline CDR1 and CDR2: SEHNR and FQNEAQ (reference sequence). This CDR3 has 14 residues. V lost 1 base, J lost 0 bases, and 6 bases lay in between. The CDR3 sequence: CASSLVRVNTEAFF. DNA for the CDR3: TGTGCCAGCAGCTTAGTCCGAGTGAACACTGAAGCTTTCTTT.

J is TRBJ2-2 and V is TRBV19; D is unresolved. The V and J ends lost 4 bases and 2 bases respectively, with 11 bases between them. This CDR3 has 15 amino acids. In germline, CDR1 is LNHDA, CDR2 SQIVND (reference sequence). The CDR3: CASSTRSGNTGELFF. CDR3 sequence (DNA): TGTGCCAGTAGTACCCGGTCAGGCAACACCGGGGAGCTGTTTTTT.

This clonotype was recorded many times. This chain joins TRBV5-1 and TRBJ2-4, with D uncertain. There are 14 residues in the CDR3. Germline CDR1 SGHRS, CDR2 YFSETQ. The germline V and J ends were trimmed by 7 bases and 0 bases, with 11 bases remaining between them. In DNA form, the CDR3 reads TGCGCCAGCGGGTCAGGAGTAGCCAAAAACATTCAGTACTTC. Encoded protein: CASGSGVAKNIQYF.

This rearrangement joins TRBV25-1 to TRBJ1-2; no reliable D call. V was pared by 1 base and J by 2 bases, with 11 bases between. The CDR3 is 15 residues long. Germline loops: CDR1 MGHDK, CDR2 SYGVNS. CDR3: CASSEFRGSNYGYTF. The CDR3 DNA is TGTGCCAGCAGTGAATTTCGGGGATCCAACTATGGCTACACCTTC.

This clonotype was picked up a small number of times. V is TRBV4-3 and J is TRBJ2-5, with a tentative D call TRBD2 (6 bases). CDR3 length: 14 amino acids. Trimming left V 0 bases short and J 5 bases short, with 10 bases between. The germline gives CDR1 LGHNA, CDR2 YSLEER. CDR3 protein: CASSQEHGGETQYF. CDR3 sequence (DNA): TGCGCCAGCAGCCAAGAACACGGAGGGGAGACCCAGTACTTC.

This clonotype appeared a few times. The V gene is TRBV11-3, the J gene TRBJ2-1; D unresolved. Germline V gene sequence: CDR1 SGHNT, CDR2 YENEEA. The V gene lost 0 bases and the J gene lost 5 bases, with 11 bases spanning the gap. This CDR3 has 15 residues. For the CDR3, the DNA is TGTGCCAGCAGCTTAGATGGTCCCTCTAACAATGAGCAGTTCTTC. Amino acid sequence: CASSLDGPSNNEQFF.

The chain is built from TRBV12-3 or TRBV12-4 and TRBJ2-7; 8 bases are shared with TRBD1. This CDR3 region has 16 residues. Trimming cost V 6 bases and J 2 bases; bases outside gene matches: 12. CDR3 sequence: CASRNNYGTGTYEQYV. The CDR3 coding sequence is TGTGCCAGCAGAAACAATTACGGGACAGGCACCTACGAGCAGTACGTC.

This clonotype was seen a few times. The chain combines TRBV6-2 or TRBV6-3 with TRBJ2-3, with D tentatively TRBD1 (5 bases). The germline V and J ends were trimmed by 4 bases and 6 bases, with 11 bases remaining between them. Germline assignment: CDR1 MNHEY and CDR2 SVGEGT. This CDR3 region has 13 residues. CDR3 protein: CASSSPPGDTQYF. The CDR3, as DNA: TGTGCCAGCAGTTCCCCGCCAGGGGATACGCAGTATTTT.

Many counts were recorded for this clonotype. V usage is TRBV29-1 and J usage is TRBJ1-1; possible D gene TRBD1, 5 bases. The V and J ends lost 6 bases and 0 bases respectively, with 11 bases between them. This CDR3 spans 13 amino acids. Germline values: CDR1 SQVTM, CDR2 ANQGSEA. The CDR3 spells CSVSGHLNTEAFF. In nucleotides, the CDR3 is TGCAGCGTCTCCGGACACTTGAACACTGAAGCTTTCTTT.

Many counts were recorded for this clonotype. This sequence joins TRBV28 and TRBJ2-7; D is undetermined. The V gene lost 8 bases and the J gene lost 0 bases, with 5 bases spanning the gap. The CDR3 is made up of 11 amino acids. Germline CDR1 and CDR2: MDHEN and SYDVKM. CDR3 in amino acids: CASSASYEQYV. The CDR3 nucleotides are TGTGCCAGCTCGGCCTCCTACGAGCAGTACGTC.

This clonotype was seen ten or more times. This chain joins TRBV7-2 and TRBJ2-7; weak D call: TRBD2 (6 bases). V gave up 6 bases and J gave up 3 bases, with 18 bases separating them. The CDR3 extends over 15 amino acids. In germline, CDR1 is SGHTA, CDR2 FQGNSA. The CDR3 bases are TGTGCCAGCAGTACGAGAGGGACTGCTATCTACGAGCAGTACTTC. It translates to CASSTRGTAIYEQYF.

Comments on this clonotype: An end of the junction does not agree with germline; a read error may underlie this. The genes are TRBV10-2 and TRBJ1-6; D is undetermined. CDR1 is WSHSY and CDR2 is SAAADI in the germline V gene. The CDR3 is 9 residues long. CDR3 coding DNA: TGCGCCAGCAGCCCCATGGAGCCCTTT. The encoded protein is CASSPMEPF.

V usage is TRBV3-1 and J usage is TRBJ1-6; maybe TRBD1 (6 bases). Germline CDR1 reads LGHDT; CDR2 reads YNNKEL (reference sequence). Trimming stripped 1 base from V and 10 bases from J, with 17 bases between. The CDR3 has 16 residues. CDR3 protein: CASSQVLGTGNSPLHF. DNA for the CDR3: TGTGCCAGCAGCCAAGTCTTGGGTACAGGGAACTCACCCCTCCACTTT.

This clonotype has only a few counts. The chain is built from TRBV20-1 and TRBJ1-5; D is uncertain. In germline, CDR1 is DFQATT, CDR2 SNEGSKA (reference sequence). The CDR3 spans 14 residues. V lost 3 bases, J lost 0 bases, and 9 bases lay in between. As DNA, the CDR3 is TGCAGTGCTAGGAGTGGGAATAGCAATCAGCCCCAGCATTTT. Its translation: CSARSGNSNQPQHF.

J is TRBJ2-6 and V is TRBV6-1, with D unresolved. CDR1 is MNHNS, CDR2 SASEGT, per germline. This CDR3 is 14 amino acids long. V lost 8 bases, J lost 0 bases, and 8 bases lay in between. The CDR3 DNA follows: TGTGCCAGCGTGTTAGGCTCTGGGGCCAACGTCCTGACTTTC. Translated, it gives CASVLGSGANVLTF.

J is TRBJ2-3 and V is TRBV10-1; 8 nucleotides agree with TRBD1. The germline gives CDR1 WNHNN, CDR2 SYGVQD (reference sequence). This CDR3 spans 13 amino acids. Trimming at V came to 11 bases and at J to 3 bases, leaving 7 bases not matched to a gene. CDR3 coding DNA: TGCGCCGCGGCCAGGGGGCCTACAGATACGCAGTATTTT. Translating gives CAAARGPTDTQYF.

This clonotype came up many times. CDR3 sequence reads: CASSPVLAGADTQYF. CDR3 in DNA: TGTGCCAGCAGCCCCGTCTTGGCGGGGGCAGATACGCAGTATTTT. This chain links TRBV9 with TRBJ2-3; 7 bases align to TRBD2. Trimming at V came to 4 bases and at J to 4 bases, leaving 9 bases not matched to a gene. Germline assignment: CDR1 SGDLS and CDR2 YYNGEE. The CDR3 sequence is 15 residues long.

The rearrangement links TRBV19 to TRBJ2-4, with D uncertain. Germline CDR1 reads LNHDA; CDR2 reads SQIVND (reference sequence). This CDR3 has 14 residues. Between the trimmed V and J ends, which lost 8 bases and 2 bases, there was a span of 13 bases. CDR3 sequence: CASGVDGSKNIQYF. The CDR3 bases are TGTGCCAGTGGAGTTGATGGTTCCAAAAACATTCAGTACTTC. Variable domain in full (rest from reference TRBV19 and TRBJ2-4): DGGITQSPKYLFRKEGQNVTLSCEQNLNHDAMYWYRQDPGQGLRLIYYSQIVNDFQKGDIAEGYSVSREKKESFPLTVTSAQKNPTAFYLCASGVDGSKNIQYFGAGTRLSVL.